Sequencing of this TCR beta chain was carried out in a study of blood T cell repertoires in COVID-19. Across the study: Samples of COVID-19 (acute and convalescent) were obtained from the United States, Italy and Spain. PBMCs, B-cell-depleted T cells, or T cells were the source of the cDNA or gDNA that made up the material.

Trimming cost V 6 bases and J 9 bases; bases outside gene matches: 9. The length of the CDR3 is 14 residues. Germline V CDR1 and CDR2: WSHSY, SAAADI. Here immunoSEQ multiplex PCR was the method, and the copy in TCRdb shows in-frame clones only, minus some. The table shows tens of thousands of clones, with roughly 86% occurring only once. This chain connects TRBV10-2 to TRBJ2-1; 9 nucleotides align to TRBD1. Specimen: peripheral blood. This TCR derives from a human donor with acute or convalescent COVID-19. The donor label of this sample is uncertain. In DNA, the CDR3 is TGCGCCAGCAGACTGACAGGGGGGTCCAGTGAGCAGTTCTTC. It codes for CASRLTGGSSEQFF.